This T cell receptor beta chain comes out of a study of OX40 agonist ivuxolimab in advanced cancers. CDR3 length: 16 amino acids. From germline, CDR1 is LGHNA and CDR2 YNFKEQ. V lost 0 bases to trimming and J lost 7 bases, with 13 bases between them. The assay was immunoSEQ multiplex PCR, and TCRdb's table has in-frame clones only and misses some. In the table there are over 35,000 clones, 85% to 90% of which are singletons. Specimen: CD4+ or CD8+ T cells sorted from blood, collected in a trial of the OX40 agonist ivuxolimab. This TCR derives from an adult with an advanced solid tumor such as melanoma, head and neck, liver or kidney cancer. This chain uses TRBV4-2 with TRBJ1-6, with a tentative D call TRBD1 (5 bases). This CDR3 reads CASSQDTGTENSPLHF. CDR3 nucleotide sequence: TGTGCCAGCAGCCAAGATACGGGGACGGAAAATTCACCCCTCCACTTT.